The clone carrying this T cell receptor beta chain has a handful of counts. This entry is derived from a study of blood T cell repertoires in COVID-19. Study background: T cells, B-cell-depleted T cells, or PBMCs supplied cDNA or gDNA.

Sequencing used immunoSEQ multiplex PCR; TCRdb keeps in-frame clones, though not all of them. The data hold approximately 180,000 clones, with 65% to 85% observed a single time. The receptor comes from a woman aged 40 to 55 with COVID-19, enrolled during active disease. Sequences were obtained from peripheral blood.

The CDR3 sequence is CASSQGTGNAYEQYF. DNA for the CDR3: TGCGCCAGCAGCCAAGGGACAGGGAACGCTTACGAGCAGTACTTC. This chain joins TRBV4-1 and TRBJ2-7; the match to TRBD1 covers 8 bases. Trimming removed 1 base from V and 4 bases from J; junction bases left unmatched: 6. Germline CDR1 is MGHRA and CDR2 is YSYEKL. CDR3 length: 15 amino acids.